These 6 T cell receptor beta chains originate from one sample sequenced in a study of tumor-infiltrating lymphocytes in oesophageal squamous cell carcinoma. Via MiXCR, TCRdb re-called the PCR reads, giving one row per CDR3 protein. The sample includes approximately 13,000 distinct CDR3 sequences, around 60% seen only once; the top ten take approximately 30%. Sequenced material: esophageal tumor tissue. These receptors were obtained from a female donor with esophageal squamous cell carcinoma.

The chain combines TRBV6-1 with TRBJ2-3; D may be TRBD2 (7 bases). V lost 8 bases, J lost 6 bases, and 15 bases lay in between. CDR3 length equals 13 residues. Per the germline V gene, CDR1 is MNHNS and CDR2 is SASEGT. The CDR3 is CASEGGGMDTQYF. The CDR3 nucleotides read TGTGCCAGCGAGGGGGGGGGCATGGATACGCAGTATTTT.

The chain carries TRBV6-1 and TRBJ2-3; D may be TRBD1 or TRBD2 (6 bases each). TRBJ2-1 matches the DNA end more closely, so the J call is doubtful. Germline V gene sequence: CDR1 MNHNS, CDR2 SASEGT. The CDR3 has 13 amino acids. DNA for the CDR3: TGTGCCAGCAGTGCCATGAGGGGGGCTGAGCAGTTCTTC. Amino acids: CASSAMRGAEQFF.

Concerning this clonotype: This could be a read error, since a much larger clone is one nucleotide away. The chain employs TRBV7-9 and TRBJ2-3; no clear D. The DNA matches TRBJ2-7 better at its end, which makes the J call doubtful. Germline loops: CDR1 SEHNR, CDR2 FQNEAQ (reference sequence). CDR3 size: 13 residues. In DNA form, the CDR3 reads TGTGCCAGCAGCTTTCAGTACCCCTACGAGCAGTACTTC. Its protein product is CASSFQYPYEQYF.

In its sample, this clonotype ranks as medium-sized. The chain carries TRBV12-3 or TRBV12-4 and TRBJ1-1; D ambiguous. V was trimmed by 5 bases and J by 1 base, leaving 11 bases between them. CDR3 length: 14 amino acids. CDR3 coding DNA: TGTGCCAGCAGTGGGAGGACGGCGAACACTGAAGCTTTCTTT. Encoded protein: CASSGRTANTEAFF.

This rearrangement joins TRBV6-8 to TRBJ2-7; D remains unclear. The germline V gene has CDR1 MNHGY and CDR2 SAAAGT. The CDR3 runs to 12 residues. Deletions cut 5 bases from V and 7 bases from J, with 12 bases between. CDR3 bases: TGTGCCAGCAGTCTGGATAGGAATGAGCAGTACTTC. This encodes CASSLDRNEQYF.

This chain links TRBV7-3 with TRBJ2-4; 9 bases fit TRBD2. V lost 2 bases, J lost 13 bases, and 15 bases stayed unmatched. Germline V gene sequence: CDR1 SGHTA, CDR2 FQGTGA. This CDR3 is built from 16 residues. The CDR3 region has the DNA TGTGCCAGCAGCTTATCGCCGACTAGCGGATACAATGAGCAGTACTTC. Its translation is CASSLSPTSGYNEQYF.